This T cell receptor beta chain was sequenced in a study of T cells in localized non-small cell lung cancer (dated by TCRdb to 2018 to 2021). For the study in its entirety: Comparing tumors with uninvolved tumor-adjacent lungs, the study looked at the T cell repertoires of around 250 patients with early-stage NSCLC. The cohort consisted of under 300 treatment-naive NSCLC patients whose localized lung tumors had been resected. A mean age of around 66 years was recorded for the NSCLC patients, of whom 120 to 150 were male and 85 to 110 were female.

CDR1 and CDR2, looked up from the germline V gene, are SGHDN and FVKESK. Reading from cysteine to phenylalanine, the CDR3 counts 17 amino acids. CDR3 DNA is the only sequence kept; it has 51 bases, read in frame from the first base. The V end loses 0 bases and the J end loses 3 bases, and a stretch of 16 bases separates them. Results the study describes overall, beyond this receptor: Because multi-region tumor sequencing was not done, intratumor heterogeneity could not be ruled out. Because the study design was exploratory, TCR variables were selected using unadjusted p-values without false-discovery rate correction. A median of 57 of the top 100 tumor clones turned up in the paired uninvolved adjacent lung, and under 30 of those clones also ranked among the top 100 of that same adjacent lung. Uninvolved tumor-adjacent lung showed the highest T cell clonality, higher than tumor, which suggests more focused antigenic responses in the uninvolved tumor-adjacent lung. Longer overall survival was associated with higher T cell density in blood, whereas shorter survival was associated with higher clonality in adjacent lung.

This clone was counted between two and nine times. Its cognate antigen has yet to be identified. Base qualities are not recorded, but no much larger clone differs from it by a single base. At diagnosis, peripheral blood, uninvolved tumor-adjacent lung and tumor were collected and were preserved as a mix of fresh-frozen and FFPE material. TCR beta CDR3 regions were sequenced from DNA using the immunoSEQ Assay. Per the authors' processing: T cell density was computed as TCR beta template counts normalized to usable DNA estimated by amplifying housekeeping genes. The preseqR package was used to estimate richness by extrapolating to 400,000 templates for PBMC samples and to 120,000 templates for tissue samples. Clonality was defined as one minus Pielou's evenness. Tissue-enriched TCRs were identified through differential abundance testing performed on productive amino-acid clonotypes, with a minimum total count of 5 and an alpha of 0.1. The Jaccard Index and the Morisita Overlap Index were used to measure how much the repertoires overlapped between compartments. GLIPH grouped TCR beta CDR3s together with public tetramer-defined viral CDR3s, and a viral motif had to include at least three viral sequences and also show V-gene enrichment. Here the immuneACCESS table is served through TCRdb, limited to in-frame sequences with V and J called. Missing clones are a known gap in these copies; in checked studies unresolved V genes cover under half, and the rest lacks a known reason. The V and J calls and clone size are taken from that table; D and trimming were inferred from the DNA. Here the sample has over 1,500 clones; 20% occur a single time. Around 12% of the sample is held by the ten biggest clonotypes.

Source: lung tumor tissue, taken before any cancer treatment. This chain is built from TRBV14 and TRBJ2-3, and the D gene may be TRBD2, 5 bases matching. The origin of this receptor is an older female donor with stage II lung adenocarcinoma. The encoded CDR3 is CASSQDRSGNLTDTQYF. The base sequence is TGTGCCAGCAGCCAAGATCGAAGCGGTAACCTGACAGATACGCAGTATTTT.